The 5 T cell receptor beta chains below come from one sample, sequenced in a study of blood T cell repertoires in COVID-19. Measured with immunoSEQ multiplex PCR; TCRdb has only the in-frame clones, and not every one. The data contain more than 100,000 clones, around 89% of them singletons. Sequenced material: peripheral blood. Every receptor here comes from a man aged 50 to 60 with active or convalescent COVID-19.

In nucleotides, the CDR3 is TGCGCCAGCAGCCAAGATCGACAAACCGGGGAGCTGTTTTTT. It codes for CASSQDRQTGELFF. The genes are TRBV4-3 and TRBJ2-2; D is ambiguous. The CDR3 contains 14 residues. The germline gives CDR1 LGHNA, CDR2 YSLEER. The V and J ends lost 0 bases and 5 bases respectively, with 7 bases between them.

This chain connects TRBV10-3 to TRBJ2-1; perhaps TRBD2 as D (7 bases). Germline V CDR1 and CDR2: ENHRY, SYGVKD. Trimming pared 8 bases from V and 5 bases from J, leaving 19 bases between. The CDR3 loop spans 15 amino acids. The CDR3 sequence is CAIRVSGGQNNEQFF. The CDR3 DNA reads TGTGCCATCCGAGTGTCCGGGGGGCAAAACAATGAGCAGTTCTTC.

This CDR3 reads CASSFFSYNEQFF. The DNA of the CDR3 is TGTGCCAGCAGTTTCTTCTCCTACAATGAGCAGTTCTTC. This sequence joins TRBV27 and TRBJ2-1; D not resolved. V was shortened by 3 bases and J by 0 bases, with 3 bases between the two germline ends. CDR3 length equals 13 residues. Germline CDR1 MNHEY, CDR2 SMNVEV (reference sequence).

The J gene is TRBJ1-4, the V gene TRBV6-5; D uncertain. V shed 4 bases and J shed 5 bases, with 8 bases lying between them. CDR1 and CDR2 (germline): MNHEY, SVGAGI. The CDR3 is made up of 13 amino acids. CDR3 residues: CASSSFGNEKLFF. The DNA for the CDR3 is TGTGCCAGCAGTTCTTTCGGGAATGAAAAACTGTTTTTT.

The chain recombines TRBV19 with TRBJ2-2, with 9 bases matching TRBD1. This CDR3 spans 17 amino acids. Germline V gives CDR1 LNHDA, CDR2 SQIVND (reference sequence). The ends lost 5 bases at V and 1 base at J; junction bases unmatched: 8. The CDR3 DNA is TGTGCCAGTAGTGCAAATCCGGGACAGGGGAACACCGGGGAGCTGTTTTTT. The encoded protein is CASSANPGQGNTGELFF.